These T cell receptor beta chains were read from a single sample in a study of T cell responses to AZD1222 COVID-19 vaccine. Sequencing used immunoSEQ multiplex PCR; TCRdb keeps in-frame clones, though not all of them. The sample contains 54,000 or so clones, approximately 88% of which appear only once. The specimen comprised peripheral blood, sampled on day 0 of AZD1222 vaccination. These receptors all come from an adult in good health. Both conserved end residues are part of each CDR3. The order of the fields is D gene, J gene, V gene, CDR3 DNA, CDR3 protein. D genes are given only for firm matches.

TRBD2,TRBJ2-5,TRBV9,TGTGCCAGCAGCGCCCGACTAGCGGGAGTGTCAGAGACCCAGTACTTC,CASSARLAGVSETQYF
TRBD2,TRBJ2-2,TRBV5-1,TGCGCCAGCAGTCAGGAGGGCCGGGAGGCCGGGGAGCTGTTTTTT,CASSQEGREAGELFF
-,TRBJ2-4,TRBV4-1,TGCGCCAGCAACCGGGACTGCGGAAACATTCAGTACTTC,CASNRDCGNIQYF
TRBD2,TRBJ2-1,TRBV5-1,TGCGCCAGCAGCTTGAGGCTAGCGGGATCTTACAATGAGCAGTTCTTC,CASSLRLAGSYNEQFF
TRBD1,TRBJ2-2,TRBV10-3,TGTGCCATCAGTAAGATACCGGGACAGGGGTCGAACACCGGGGAGCTGTTTTTT,CAISKIPGQGSNTGELFF
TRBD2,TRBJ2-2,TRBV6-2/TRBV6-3,TGTGCCAGCAGCTTAGCGGGAACGGGAACCGGGGAGCTGTTTTTT,CASSLAGTGTGELFF
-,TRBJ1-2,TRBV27,TGTGCCAGCAGGTCACCGGGACCTCCTTATGGCTACACCTTC,CASRSPGPPYGYTF
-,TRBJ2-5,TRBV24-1,TGTGCCACCAGTGAGGCTACCGGGACCCAGTACTTC,CATSEATGTQYF
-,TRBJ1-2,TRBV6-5,TGTGCCAGCAGTTACGAACAGCAAGTAGGCTATGGCTACACCTTC,CASSYEQQVGYGYTF
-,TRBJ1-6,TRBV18,TGTGCCAGCTCACCTGGGCCAGGCTTTATCCCCCTCCACTTT,CASSPGPGFIPLHF
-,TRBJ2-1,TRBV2,TGTGCCAGCAGTGAAAATCGGGACGTTGGGGAGCAGTTCTTC,CASSENRDVGEQFF